This T cell receptor (beta chain) stems from a study of T cells after yellow fever vaccination. As for the study in general: When fractions had low cell numbers, they were prepared with SMART-Seq v4 Ultra Low Input.

Using its own MiXCR run on the 5' RACE reads, TCRdb lists one record per CDR3 protein. The sample has approximately 300,000 distinct CDR3 sequences, around 10% seen once. This clonotype has more than one count but fewer than ten. The receptor comes from a man between 18 and 29 years old who received the YFV17D yellow fever vaccine. The sample consisted of CD4+ T cells sorted from PBMCs, taken 45 days after the yellow fever booster vaccination.

The DNA for the CDR3 is TGTGCCAGCAGCCGCGGACGTTCAGAGACCCAGTACTTC. Translating it yields CASSRGRSETQYF. This rearrangement joins TRBV7-8 to TRBJ2-5, with unresolved D. Germline CDR1 is SGHVS and CDR2 is FQNEAQ. CDR3 length: 13 amino acids. With 5 bases removed from V and 4 bases from J, the gap between germline ends came to 11 bases.